These 27 T cell receptor beta chains share one sample of origin, sequenced in a study of identical twins. TCRdb re-called the 5' RACE reads through MiXCR, storing one row per CDR3 protein. The profile shows approximately 500,000 distinct CDR3 sequences, about 24% of them singletons. Another study also made use of these data, one on T cells expressing NK-cell markers.

Sequencing used CD4+ T cells sorted from blood. Every receptor here comes from a woman aged 18-29 years in good health.

The rearrangement joins TRBV5-1 to TRBJ1-3; D not certain. From germline, CDR1 is SGHRS and CDR2 YFSETQ. Trimming shortened V by 0 bases and J by 0 bases, and 4 bases separated the two germline ends. The CDR3 totals 14 residues. CDR3 nucleotides: TGCGCCAGCAGCTTGGAAGACTCTGGAAACACCATATATTTT. Protein sequence: CASSLEDSGNTIYF.

This clonotype was recorded a few times. The V and J genes are TRBV20-1 and TRBJ2-1; TRBD2 agrees at 10 bases. The CDR3 spans 16 residues. Per the germline V gene, CDR1 is DFQATT and CDR2 is SNEGSKA (reference sequence). Trimming cost V 0 bases and J 4 bases; bases outside gene matches: 6. The CDR3 nucleotides are TGCAGTGCTAGAGATCAGAGGACTAGCGGATACAATGAGCAGTTCTTC. It yields the protein CSARDQRTSGYNEQFF.

The J gene is TRBJ2-4, the V gene TRBV12-3 or TRBV12-4, with D possibly matching TRBD2 (5 bases). The length of the CDR3 is 15 residues. Trimming stripped 6 bases from V and 2 bases from J, with 14 bases between. The CDR3 is CASSRAGETKNIQYF. CDR3 DNA: TGTGCCAGCAGCCGCGCCGGGGAGACCAAAAACATTCAGTACTTC.

This clonotype was seen only a few times. J is TRBJ2-7 and V is TRBV3-1, with 8 bases aligning to TRBD1. CDR3 length equals 15 residues. Trimming took 4 bases from V and 4 from J; bases not matched to a gene: 9. From germline, CDR1 is LGHDT and CDR2 YNNKEL (reference sequence). CDR3 bases: TGTGCCAGCAGCCCCACCGTGACAGGGGTATACGAGCAGTACTTC. Translation gives CASSPTVTGVYEQYF.

This chain joins TRBV27 and TRBJ2-1, with D perhaps TRBD1 (6 bases). The V gene's germline CDR1 is MNHEY and CDR2 SMNVEV (reference sequence). V lost 2 bases and J lost 9, with 14 bases in between. The CDR3 length is 14 residues. The DNA for the CDR3 is TGTGCCAGCAGTTTAATAAGGGGGTGGAGTGAGCAGTTCTTC. Translation: CASSLIRGWSEQFF.

This chain connects TRBV6-1 to TRBJ2-1, with D perhaps TRBD1 or TRBD2 (5 bases each). Germline CDR1 is MNHNS and CDR2 is SASEGT. There are 14 residues in the CDR3. Trimming left V 6 bases short and J 7 bases short, with 16 bases between. The CDR3 DNA sequence: TGTGCCAGCAGCCGACCCCGCAGGGAGAATGAGCAGTTCTTC. This codes for CASSRPRRENEQFF.

This clonotype has only a few counts. The chain links TRBV20-1 to TRBJ2-1, with 9 bases aligning to TRBD2. Germline V gene lookup returns CDR1 DFQATT and CDR2 SNEGSKA (reference sequence). The CDR3 runs 15 residues. Trimming cost V 5 bases and J 1 base; bases outside gene matches: 6. CDR3 protein: CSAFSGRKSYNEQFF. CDR3 bases: TGCAGTGCTTTTAGCGGGAGAAAGTCCTACAATGAGCAGTTCTTC.

V is TRBV4-2 and J is TRBJ2-1; 7 bases align to TRBD1. Trimming removed 1 base from V and 2 bases from J; junction bases left unmatched: 2. CDR3 size: 15 residues. Germline CDR1 and CDR2: LGHNA and YNFKEQ. The DNA of the CDR3 is TGTGCCAGCAGCCAAGCGGGACAGACCTACAATGAGCAGTTCTTC. Protein sequence: CASSQAGQTYNEQFF.

This clonotype showed up just once. This sequence joins TRBV12-3 or TRBV12-4 and TRBJ2-2; the D is unclear. The CDR3 extends over 15 amino acids. The V end lost 6 bases, the J end lost 0 bases, and 11 bases lay between the germline ends. The DNA for the CDR3 is TGTGCCAGCAGAACCAGGACCGCGAACACCGGGGAGCTGTTTTTT. Its translation is CASRTRTANTGELFF.

This clonotype has only a few counts. The V gene is TRBV20-1, the J gene TRBJ1-5, with a possible D match to TRBD1 (5 bases). Germline V gene sequence: CDR1 DFQATT, CDR2 SNEGSKA (reference sequence). The V end was cut by 1 base, the J end by 6 bases, with 13 bases between. The CDR3 consists of 14 residues. CDR3 region: CSARAAQGGQPQHF. The DNA for the CDR3 is TGCAGTGCTAGAGCGGCTCAGGGCGGTCAGCCCCAGCATTTT.

V and J are TRBV4-1 and TRBJ2-2; 7 bases align to TRBD1. The CDR3 consists of 17 residues. The V gene's germline CDR1 is MGHRA and CDR2 YSYEKL. V trimming: 0 bases; J trimming: 5 bases; junction bases outside the gene matches: 9. CDR3 nucleotide sequence: TGCGCCAGCAGCCAAGAGAGGGGGCCCTTCGAAACCGGGGAGCTGTTTTTT. It is translated as CASSQERGPFETGELFF.

This clonotype has just a few counts. The chain combines TRBV3-1 with TRBJ1-5; D remains ambiguous. V was clipped by 1 base and J by 3 bases, with 4 bases between them. CDR3 length equals 13 residues. From germline, CDR1 is LGHDT and CDR2 YNNKEL (reference sequence). Here the CDR3 DNA reads TGTGCCAGCAGCCAAGGGCCCAATCAGCCCCAGCATTTT. Encoded protein: CASSQGPNQPQHF.

The chain carries TRBV12-3 or TRBV12-4 and TRBJ2-4; D remains unclear. The CDR3 runs to 13 residues. Trimming removed 5 bases from V and 1 base from J, with 6 bases in between. The CDR3 here is CASSKGAKNIQYF. The DNA of the CDR3 is TGTGCCAGCAGTAAAGGGGCCAAAAACATTCAGTACTTC.

The chain uses TRBV29-1 and TRBJ2-3; 8 nucleotides line up with TRBD2. The CDR3 covers 11 residues. CDR1 and CDR2 from the germline V gene are SQVTM and ANQGSEA. The CDR3 spells CSSGITDTQYF. In nucleotides, the CDR3 is TGCAGTAGCGGGATCACAGATACGCAGTATTTT.

This clonotype was seen repeatedly, ten times or more. The chain carries TRBV12-3 or TRBV12-4 and TRBJ2-7; no firm D call. The CDR3 has 12 residues. With 5 bases removed from V and 6 bases from J, the gap between germline ends came to 11 bases. The CDR3: CASSRTEREQYF. The DNA for the CDR3 is TGTGCCAGCAGTAGAACGGAGCGCGAGCAGTACTTC.

The chain is built from TRBV20-1 and TRBJ1-6; tentative D call: TRBD1 (6 bases). The CDR3 totals 12 residues. The V end was cut by 4 bases, the J end by 14 bases, with 15 bases between. Germline CDR1 reads DFQATT; CDR2 reads SNEGSKA (reference sequence). The DNA for the CDR3 is TGCAGTGCTACTGAACAGGGAGAGACCCTCCACTTT. Its protein is CSATEQGETLHF.

The CDR3 DNA reads as TGCGCCAGCAGCCAAGAAGGCAGATCCTACGAGCAGTACTTC. Translating gives CASSQEGRSYEQYF. V is TRBV4-3 and J is TRBJ2-7, with no clear D. This CDR3 comprises 14 residues. The germline V gene encodes CDR1 LGHNA and CDR2 YSLEER. V lost 0 bases to trimming and J lost 1 base, with 7 bases between them.

The chain employs TRBV24-1 and TRBJ2-1; no firm D call. V dropped 0 bases and J dropped 10 bases, with 6 bases sitting between them. Germline values: CDR1 KGHDR, CDR2 SFDVKD. The CDR3 spans 12 residues. The CDR3 DNA is TGTGCCACCAGTGATTTGCATGGAGAGCAGTTCTTC. This codes for CATSDLHGEQFF.

This clonotype occurred a few times. This chain joins TRBV12-3 or TRBV12-4 and TRBJ2-7; D is unclear. The CDR3 sequence is 13 residues long. V was shortened by 4 bases and J by 5 bases, with 12 bases between the two germline ends. This chain's CDR3 is CASSSRAENEQYF. CDR3 in DNA: TGTGCCAGCAGTTCCCGGGCTGAGAACGAGCAGTACTTC.

This clonotype was detected a few times. The chain couples TRBV5-1 to TRBJ2-3; tentative D call: TRBD2 (6 bases). This CDR3 has 14 residues. V was cut by 3 bases and J by 4 bases, with 12 bases left in between. The germline V gene has CDR1 SGHRS and CDR2 YFSETQ. CDR3 in DNA: TGCGCCAGCAGCTCAAACCCGGGGGCAGATACGCAGTATTTT. Translating gives CASSSNPGADTQYF.

The rearrangement uses TRBV29-1 and TRBJ2-5; TRBD1 matches 11 bases. Trimming removed 6 bases from V and 5 bases from J; junction bases left unmatched: 14. In germline, CDR1 is SQVTM, CDR2 ANQGSEA. This CDR3 region has 16 residues. The CDR3, as DNA: TGCAGCGTCGAGAGTCCGGGACAGGGGGTGTGGGAGACCCAGTACTTC. It codes for CSVESPGQGVWETQYF.

The CDR3 loop is CASSTDSIYEQYF. The DNA of the CDR3 is TGTGCCAGTAGTACGGACAGCATCTACGAGCAGTACTTC. The J gene is TRBJ2-7, the V gene TRBV19; D may be TRBD1 (6 bases). V was pared by 4 bases and J by 3 bases, with 10 bases between. CDR1 and CDR2 (germline): LNHDA, SQIVND (reference sequence). This CDR3 spans 13 amino acids.

V usage is TRBV12-3 or TRBV12-4 and J usage is TRBJ2-1; a possible D gene is TRBD2 (5 bases). This CDR3 contains 16 residues. V was clipped by 6 bases and J by 6 bases, with 21 bases between them. Written as DNA, the CDR3 is TGTGCCAGCAGACCCTCTACTAGTGGCGGGCGCAATGAGCAGTTCTTC. It yields the protein CASRPSTSGGRNEQFF.

This clonotype is labeled as medium-sized. The rearrangement joins TRBV7-9 to TRBJ1-3; D unresolved. This CDR3 has 11 amino acids. Germline V lookup: CDR1 SEHNR, CDR2 FQNEAQ (reference sequence). Between the trimmed V and J ends, which lost 2 bases and 12 bases, there was a span of 8 bases. The DNA for the CDR3 is TGTGCCAGCAGCTTACAGGAGATCATATATTTT. It codes for CASSLQEIIYF.

Only a few counts were recorded for this clonotype. The genes are TRBV9 and TRBJ2-1; the match to TRBD2 covers 8 bases. With 0 bases clipped from V and 5 bases from J, the junction kept 7 bases outside the gene matches. The CDR3 extends over 16 amino acids. Germline values: CDR1 SGDLS, CDR2 YYNGEE. CDR3 bases: TGTGCCAGCAGCGTAGGCCGGGAGGGAAAAAACAATGAGCAGTTCTTC. Amino acids: CASSVGREGKNNEQFF.

This chain links TRBV7-2 with TRBJ2-7; tentatively, D is TRBD2 (5 bases). Trimming cost V 2 bases and J 0 bases, with 8 bases left between them. Germline CDR1 is SGHTA and CDR2 is FQGNSA. CDR3 length: 14 residues. Here the CDR3 DNA reads TGTGCCAGCAGCTTACTTGACTACTCCTACGAGCAGTACTTC. This gives the protein CASSLLDYSYEQYF.

This clonotype was observed a few times. The CDR3 bases are TGCAGCGTTGATCGGGGGACCGACGAGCAGTACTTC. Protein sequence: CSVDRGTDEQYF. The rearrangement joins TRBV29-1 to TRBJ2-7; maybe TRBD2 (6 bases). Germline V lookup: CDR1 SQVTM, CDR2 ANQGSEA. V lost 3 bases and J lost 5, with 11 bases in between. The CDR3 sequence is 12 residues long.